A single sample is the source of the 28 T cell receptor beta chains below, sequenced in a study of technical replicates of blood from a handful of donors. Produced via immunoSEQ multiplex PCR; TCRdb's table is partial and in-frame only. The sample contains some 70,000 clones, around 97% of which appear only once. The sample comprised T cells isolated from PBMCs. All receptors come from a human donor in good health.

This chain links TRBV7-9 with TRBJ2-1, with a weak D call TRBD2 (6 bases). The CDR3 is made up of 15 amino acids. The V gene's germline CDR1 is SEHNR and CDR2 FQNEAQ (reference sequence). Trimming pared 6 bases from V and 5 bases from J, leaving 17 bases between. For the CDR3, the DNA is TGTGCCAGCAGTTATAGCGGAGCACCTGACAATGAGCAGTTCTTC. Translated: CASSYSGAPDNEQFF.

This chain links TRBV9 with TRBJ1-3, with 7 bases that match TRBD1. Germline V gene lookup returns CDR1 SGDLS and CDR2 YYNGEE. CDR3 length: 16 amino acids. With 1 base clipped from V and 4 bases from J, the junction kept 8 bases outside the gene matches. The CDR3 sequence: CASSVFLGGAGNTIYF. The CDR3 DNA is TGTGCCAGCAGCGTATTTTTAGGGGGCGCCGGAAACACCATATATTTT.

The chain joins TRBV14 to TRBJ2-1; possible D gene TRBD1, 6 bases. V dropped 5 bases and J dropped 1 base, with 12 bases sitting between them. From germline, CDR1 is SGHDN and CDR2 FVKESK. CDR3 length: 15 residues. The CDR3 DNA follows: TGTGCCAGCAGCTTTACAGGGAGATCCTACAATGAGCAGTTCTTC. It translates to CASSFTGRSYNEQFF.

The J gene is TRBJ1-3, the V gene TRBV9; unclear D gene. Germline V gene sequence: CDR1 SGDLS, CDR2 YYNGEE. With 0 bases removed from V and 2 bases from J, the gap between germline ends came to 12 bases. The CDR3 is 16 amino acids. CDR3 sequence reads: CASSVVPEGAGNTIYF. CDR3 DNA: TGTGCCAGCAGCGTAGTCCCAGAGGGAGCTGGAAACACCATATATTTT.

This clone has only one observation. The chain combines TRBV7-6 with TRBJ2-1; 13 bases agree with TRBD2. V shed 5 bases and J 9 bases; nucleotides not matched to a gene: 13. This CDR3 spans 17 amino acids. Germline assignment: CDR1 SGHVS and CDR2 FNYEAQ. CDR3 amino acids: CASSPQRTSGSLGEQFF. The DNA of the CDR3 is TGTGCCAGCAGCCCCCAACGGACTAGCGGGAGTTTGGGTGAGCAGTTCTTC.

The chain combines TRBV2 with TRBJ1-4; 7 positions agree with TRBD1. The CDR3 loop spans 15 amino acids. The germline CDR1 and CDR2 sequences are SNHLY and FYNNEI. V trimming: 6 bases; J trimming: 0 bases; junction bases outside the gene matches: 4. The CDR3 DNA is TGTGCCAGCAGCGCGCAGGGGGCAACTAATGAAAAACTGTTTTTT. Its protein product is CASSAQGATNEKLFF.

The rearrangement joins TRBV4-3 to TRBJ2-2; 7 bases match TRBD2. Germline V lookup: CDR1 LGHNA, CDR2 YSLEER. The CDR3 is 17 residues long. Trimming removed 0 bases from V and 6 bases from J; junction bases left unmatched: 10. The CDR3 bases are TGCGCCAGCAGCCAAGAATCGGGCGGGAGACCTCCCGGGGAGCTGTTTTTT. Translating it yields CASSQESGGRPPGELFF.

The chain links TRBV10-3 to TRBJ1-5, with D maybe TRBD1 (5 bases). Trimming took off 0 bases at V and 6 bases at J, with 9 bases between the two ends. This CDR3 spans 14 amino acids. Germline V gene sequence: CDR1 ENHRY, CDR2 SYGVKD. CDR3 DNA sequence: TGTGCCATCAGTGAGTCCGGGGGAGGTCAGCCCCAGCATTTT. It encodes CAISESGGGQPQHF.

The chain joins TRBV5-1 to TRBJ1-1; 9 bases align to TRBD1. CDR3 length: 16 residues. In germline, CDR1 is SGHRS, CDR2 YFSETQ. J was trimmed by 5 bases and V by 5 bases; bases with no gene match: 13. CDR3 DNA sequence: TGCGCCAGCAGGGAGAGTAGGAGACAGGGGGAAACTGAAGCTTTCTTT. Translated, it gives CASRESRRQGETEAFF.

DNA of the CDR3: TGTGCCTGGGGGGGACTGAGAGCTAACTATGGCTACACCTTC. This gives the protein CAWGGLRANYGYTF. This sequence joins TRBV30 and TRBJ1-2, with D tentatively TRBD1 (5 bases). Between the trimmed V and J ends, which lost 5 bases and 0 bases, there was a span of 13 bases. This CDR3 comprises 14 residues. The V gene's germline CDR1 is GTSNPN and CDR2 SVGIG (reference sequence).

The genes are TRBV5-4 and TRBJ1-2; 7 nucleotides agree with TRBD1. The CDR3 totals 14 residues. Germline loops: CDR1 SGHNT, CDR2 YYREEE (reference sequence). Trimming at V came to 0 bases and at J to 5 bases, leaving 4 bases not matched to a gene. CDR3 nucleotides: TGTGCCAGCAGCTTGGACAGGGGAGTGTATGGCTACACCTTC. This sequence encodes CASSLDRGVYGYTF. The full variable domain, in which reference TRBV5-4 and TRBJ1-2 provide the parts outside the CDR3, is ETGVTQSPTHLIKTRGQQVTLRCSSQSGHNTVSWYQQALGQGPQFIFQYYREEENGRGNFPPRFSGLQFPNYSSELNVNALELDDSALYLCASSLDRGVYGYTFGSGTRLTVV.

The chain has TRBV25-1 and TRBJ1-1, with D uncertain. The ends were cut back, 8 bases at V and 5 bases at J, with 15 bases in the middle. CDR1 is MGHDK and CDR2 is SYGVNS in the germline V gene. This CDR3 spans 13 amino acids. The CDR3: CASSPAGGTEAFF. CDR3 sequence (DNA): TGTGCCAGCTCCCCGGCAGGAGGAACTGAAGCTTTCTTT.

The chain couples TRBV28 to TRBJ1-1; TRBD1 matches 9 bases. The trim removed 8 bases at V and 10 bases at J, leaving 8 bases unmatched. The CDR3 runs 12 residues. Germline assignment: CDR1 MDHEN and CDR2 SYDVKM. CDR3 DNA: TGTGCCAGCCGTCCAACAGGGGGCCGAGCTTTCTTT. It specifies CASRPTGGRAFF.

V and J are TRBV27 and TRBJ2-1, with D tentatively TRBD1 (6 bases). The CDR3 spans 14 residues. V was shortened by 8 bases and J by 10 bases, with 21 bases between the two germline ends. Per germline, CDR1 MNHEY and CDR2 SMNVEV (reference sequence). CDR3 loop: CASAADRASSEQFF. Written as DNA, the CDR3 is TGTGCCAGCGCGGCGGACAGAGCCTCATCGGAGCAGTTCTTC.

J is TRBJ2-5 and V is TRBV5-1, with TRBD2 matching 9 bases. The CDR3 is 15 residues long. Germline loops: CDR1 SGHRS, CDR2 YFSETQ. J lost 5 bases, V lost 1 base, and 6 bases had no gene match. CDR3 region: CASSLKTSGDETQYF. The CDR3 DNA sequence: TGCGCCAGCAGCTTGAAGACTAGCGGTGATGAGACCCAGTACTTC.

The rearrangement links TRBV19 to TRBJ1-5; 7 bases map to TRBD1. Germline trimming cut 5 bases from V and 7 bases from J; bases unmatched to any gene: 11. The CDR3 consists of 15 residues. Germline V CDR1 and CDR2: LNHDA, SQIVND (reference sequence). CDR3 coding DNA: TGTGCCAGTAGTGACCACACAGGGGCAAGACAGCCCCAGCATTTT. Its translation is CASSDHTGARQPQHF.

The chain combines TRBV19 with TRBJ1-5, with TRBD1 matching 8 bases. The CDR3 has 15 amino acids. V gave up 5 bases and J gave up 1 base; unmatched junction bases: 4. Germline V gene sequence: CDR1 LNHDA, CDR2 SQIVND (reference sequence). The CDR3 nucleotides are TGTGCCAGTAGTTTCGGACAGGGAAGCAATCAGCCCCAGCATTTT. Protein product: CASSFGQGSNQPQHF. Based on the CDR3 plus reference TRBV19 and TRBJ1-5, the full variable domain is DGGITQSPKYLFRKEGQNVTLSCEQNLNHDAMYWYRQDPGQGLRLIYYSQIVNDFQKGDIAEGYSVSREKKESFPLTVTSAQKNPTAFYLCASSFGQGSNQPQHFGDGTRLSIL.

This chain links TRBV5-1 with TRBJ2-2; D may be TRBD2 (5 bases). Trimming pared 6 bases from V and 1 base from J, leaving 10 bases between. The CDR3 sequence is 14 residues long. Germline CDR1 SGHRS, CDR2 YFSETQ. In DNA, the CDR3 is TGCGCCAGCACCTCAGGAGGGAACACCGGGGAGCTGTTTTTT. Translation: CASTSGGNTGELFF.

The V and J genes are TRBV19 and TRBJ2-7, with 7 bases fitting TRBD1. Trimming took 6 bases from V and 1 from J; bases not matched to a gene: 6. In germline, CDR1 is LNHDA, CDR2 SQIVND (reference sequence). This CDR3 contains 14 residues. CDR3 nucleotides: TGTGCCAGTAGGGCCGACAGGGATTCCTACGAGCAGTACTTC. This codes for CASRADRDSYEQYF.

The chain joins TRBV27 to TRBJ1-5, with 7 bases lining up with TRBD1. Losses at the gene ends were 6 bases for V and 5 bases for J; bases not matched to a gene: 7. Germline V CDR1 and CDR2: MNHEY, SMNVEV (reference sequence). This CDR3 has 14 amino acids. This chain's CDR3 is CASSQTTGHQPQHF. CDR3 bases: TGTGCCAGCAGCCAAACGACAGGGCATCAGCCCCAGCATTTT.

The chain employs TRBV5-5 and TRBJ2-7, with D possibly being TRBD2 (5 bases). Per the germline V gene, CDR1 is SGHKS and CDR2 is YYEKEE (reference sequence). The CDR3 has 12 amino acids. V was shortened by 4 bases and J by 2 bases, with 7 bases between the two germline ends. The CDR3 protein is CASSPGTYEQYF. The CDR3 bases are TGTGCCAGCAGCCCGGGGACCTACGAGCAGTACTTC.

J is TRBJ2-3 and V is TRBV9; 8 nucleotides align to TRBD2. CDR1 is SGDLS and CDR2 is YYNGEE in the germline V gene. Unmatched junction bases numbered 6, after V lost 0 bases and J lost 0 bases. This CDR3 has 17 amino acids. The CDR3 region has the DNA TGTGCCAGCAGCGTAGTTAGCGGGGAAATAAGCACAGATACGCAGTATTTT. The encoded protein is CASSVVSGEISTDTQYF.

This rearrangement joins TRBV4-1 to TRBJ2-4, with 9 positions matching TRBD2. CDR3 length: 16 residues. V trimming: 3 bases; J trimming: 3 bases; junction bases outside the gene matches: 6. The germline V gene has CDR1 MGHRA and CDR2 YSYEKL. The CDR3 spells CASSQALAGSKNIQYF. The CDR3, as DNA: TGCGCCAGCAGCCAGGCCCTAGCGGGGAGCAAAAACATTCAGTACTTC.

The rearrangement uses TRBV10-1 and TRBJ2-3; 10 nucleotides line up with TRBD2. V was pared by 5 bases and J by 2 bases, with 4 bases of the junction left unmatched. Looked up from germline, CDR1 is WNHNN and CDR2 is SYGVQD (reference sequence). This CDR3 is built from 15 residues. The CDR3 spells CASSRTSGATDTQYF. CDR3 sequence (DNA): TGCGCCAGCAGTAGGACTAGCGGAGCCACAGATACGCAGTATTTT.

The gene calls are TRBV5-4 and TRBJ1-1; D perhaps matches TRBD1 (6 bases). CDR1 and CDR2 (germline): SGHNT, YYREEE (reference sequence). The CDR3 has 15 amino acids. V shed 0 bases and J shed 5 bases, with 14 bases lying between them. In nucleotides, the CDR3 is TGTGCCAGCAGCTTGGCCCGGGGGGCTTCGACTGAAGCTTTCTTT. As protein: CASSLARGASTEAFF.

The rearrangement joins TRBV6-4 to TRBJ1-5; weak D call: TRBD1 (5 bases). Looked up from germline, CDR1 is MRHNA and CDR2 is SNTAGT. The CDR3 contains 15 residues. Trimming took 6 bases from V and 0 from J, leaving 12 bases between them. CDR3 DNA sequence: TGTGCCAGCAGCCAACAGGCTTATAGCAATCAGCCCCAGCATTTT. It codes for CASSQQAYSNQPQHF.

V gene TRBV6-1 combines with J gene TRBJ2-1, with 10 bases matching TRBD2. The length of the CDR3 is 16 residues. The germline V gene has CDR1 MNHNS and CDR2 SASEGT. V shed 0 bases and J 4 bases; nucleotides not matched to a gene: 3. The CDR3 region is CASSEALGLAYNEQFF. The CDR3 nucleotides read TGTGCCAGCAGTGAAGCGCTGGGACTAGCGTACAATGAGCAGTTCTTC.

The CDR3 protein is CATSRLKGLNTEAFF. The CDR3 DNA reads TGTGCCACCAGCAGACTGAAGGGGTTGAACACTGAAGCTTTCTTT. The J gene is TRBJ1-1, the V gene TRBV15; D might be TRBD1 (5 bases). This CDR3 is 15 amino acids long. The germline V gene encodes CDR1 LNHNV and CDR2 YYDKDF (reference sequence). Between the trimmed V and J ends, which lost 2 bases and 0 bases, there was a span of 10 bases.